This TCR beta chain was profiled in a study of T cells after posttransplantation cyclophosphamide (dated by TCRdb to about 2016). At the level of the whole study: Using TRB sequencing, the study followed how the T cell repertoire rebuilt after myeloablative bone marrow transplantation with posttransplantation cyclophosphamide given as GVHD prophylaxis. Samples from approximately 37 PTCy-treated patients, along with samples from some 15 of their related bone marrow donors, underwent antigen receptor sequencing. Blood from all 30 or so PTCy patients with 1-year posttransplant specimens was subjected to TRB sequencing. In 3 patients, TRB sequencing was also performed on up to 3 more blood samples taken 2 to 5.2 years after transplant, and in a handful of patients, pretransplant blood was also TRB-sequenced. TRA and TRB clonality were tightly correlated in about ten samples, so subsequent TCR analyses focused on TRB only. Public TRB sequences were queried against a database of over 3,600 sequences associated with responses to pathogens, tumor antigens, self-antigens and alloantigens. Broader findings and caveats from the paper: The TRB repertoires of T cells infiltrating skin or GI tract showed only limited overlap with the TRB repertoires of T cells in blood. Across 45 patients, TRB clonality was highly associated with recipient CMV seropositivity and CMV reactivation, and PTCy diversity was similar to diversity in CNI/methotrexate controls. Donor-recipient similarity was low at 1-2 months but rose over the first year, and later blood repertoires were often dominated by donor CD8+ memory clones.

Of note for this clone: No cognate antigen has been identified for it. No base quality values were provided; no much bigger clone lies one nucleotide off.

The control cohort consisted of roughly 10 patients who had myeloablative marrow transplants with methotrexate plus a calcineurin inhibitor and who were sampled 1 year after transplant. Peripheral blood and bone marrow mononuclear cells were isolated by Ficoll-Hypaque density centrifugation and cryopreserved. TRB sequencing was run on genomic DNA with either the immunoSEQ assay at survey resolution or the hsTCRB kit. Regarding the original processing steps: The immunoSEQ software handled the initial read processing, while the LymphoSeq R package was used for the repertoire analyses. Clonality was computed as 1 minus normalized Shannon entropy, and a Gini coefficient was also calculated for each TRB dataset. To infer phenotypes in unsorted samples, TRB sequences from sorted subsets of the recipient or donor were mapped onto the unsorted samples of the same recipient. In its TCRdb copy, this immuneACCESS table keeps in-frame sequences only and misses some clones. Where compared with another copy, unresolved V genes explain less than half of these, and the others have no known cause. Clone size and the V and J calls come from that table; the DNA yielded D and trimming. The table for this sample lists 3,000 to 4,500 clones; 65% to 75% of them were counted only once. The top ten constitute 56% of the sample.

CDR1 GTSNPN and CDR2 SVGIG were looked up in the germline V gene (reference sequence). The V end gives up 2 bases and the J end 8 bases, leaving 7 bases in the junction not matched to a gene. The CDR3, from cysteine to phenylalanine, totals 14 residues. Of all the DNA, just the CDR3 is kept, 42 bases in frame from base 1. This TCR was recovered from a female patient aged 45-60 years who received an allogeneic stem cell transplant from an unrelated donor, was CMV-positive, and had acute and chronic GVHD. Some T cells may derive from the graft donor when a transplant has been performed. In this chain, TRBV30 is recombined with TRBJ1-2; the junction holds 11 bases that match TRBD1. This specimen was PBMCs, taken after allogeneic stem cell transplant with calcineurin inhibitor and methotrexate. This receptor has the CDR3 CAWSRGQGAGGYTF. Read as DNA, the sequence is TGTGCCTGGAGTCGAGGACAGGGGGCTGGGGGCTACACCTTC.